The rows below give T cell receptor beta chains drawn from one sample of a study of PD-1 blockade in mismatch repair-deficient tumors. Assay used: immunoSEQ multiplex PCR; TCRdb lists only in-frame clones, some missing. The sample carries approximately 110,000 clones, about 80% recorded once. Here the sequenced sample was peripheral blood, taken around 60 weeks after starting pembrolizumab. These receptors all come from an adult with mismatch repair-deficient cancer. The CDR3 runs from the conserved cysteine through the conserved F or W. Each record gives: CDR3 length, D gene, J gene, V gene, clone size, CDR3 DNA, CDR3 protein. The D gene is left open where the match is weak. Clone size appears in some rows only: once, few, many, or a class for an expanded clone.

>18|NA|TRBJ2-2|TRBV7-9|NA
TGTGCCAGCAGCTTACTTTCTCACTGGGACCTAATCGCCGGGGAGCTGTTTTTT
CASSLLSHWDLIAGELFF
>14|NA|TRBJ1-1|TRBV28|few
TGTGCCACTCTAAAGGATCTTCGAAACACTGAAGCTTTCTTT
CATLKDLRNTEAFF
>13|NA|TRBJ2-3|TRBV7-2|NA
TGTGCCAGCAGCTTATCTAAGGCAGATACGCAGTATTTT
CASSLSKADTQYF
>16|TRBD1|TRBJ2-2|TRBV11-3|NA
TGTGCCAGCAGCTTAGGCCCGGACAGGGCCACCGGGGAGCTGTTTTTT
CASSLGPDRATGELFF
>17|NA|TRBJ1-2|TRBV2|NA
TGTGCCAGCAGTGAAGCGCTTCAGGGGAGAGGGAATTATGGCTACACCTTC
CASSEALQGRGNYGYTF
>14|TRBD1|TRBJ2-5|TRBV5-4|NA
TGTGCCAGCAGGTCCGGGACAGGGGGAGAGACCCAGTACTTC
CASRSGTGGETQYF
>15|NA|TRBJ1-4|TRBV2|NA
TGTGCCAGCAGTGCCCTACGGACACCTTCCCCCCAACTGTTTTTT
CASSALRTPSPQLFF
>12|NA|TRBJ2-7|TRBV11-2|NA
TGTGCCAGCAGCCCAAAACCGGGACTGGGGTACTTC
CASSPKPGLGYF
>15|TRBD2|TRBJ2-4|TRBV10-2|NA
TGCGCCAGCTACCCTAGCGGCCTAGCCAAAAACATTCAGTACTTC
CASYPSGLAKNIQYF
>14|NA|TRBJ1-1|TRBV9|NA
TGTGCCAGCAGCGCCGGGCTAAAGAACACTGAAGCTTTCTTT
CASSAGLKNTEAFF
>17|TRBD2|TRBJ2-5|TRBV11-2|NA
TGTGCCAGCAGCATAGGGGCAAGACTAGCGGGACAAGAGACCCAGTACTTC
CASSIGARLAGQETQYF
>14|NA|TRBJ2-7|TRBV6-5|once
TGTGCCAGCAGGTTACTAGCAGGTCCCCTCCAGCAGTACTTC
CASRLLAGPLQQYF
>16|TRBD1|TRBJ2-1|TRBV7-3|NA
TGTGCCAGCAGCTACCGGGGACAGGGGGGCAGAAATGAGCAGTTCTTC
CASSYRGQGGRNEQFF
>12|NA|TRBJ2-3|TRBV29-1|NA
TGCAGCGTAGGGGGGAACACAGATACGCAGTATTTT
CSVGGNTDTQYF
>16|TRBD2|TRBJ2-4|TRBV9|NA
TGTGCCAGCAGCCTGACTAGCGGGAGATCAAAAAACATTCAGTACTTC
CASSLTSGRSKNIQYF
>14|NA|TRBJ1-4|TRBV6-5|NA
TGTGCCAGCAGAAAACAGGGATGGAGTGAAAAACTGTTTTTT
CASRKQGWSEKLFF
>14|NA|TRBJ1-1|TRBV21-1|NA
TGTGCCAGCAGCACCCCGGGACATGTTTCTGAAGCTTTCTTT
CASSTPGHVSEAFF
>14|NA|TRBJ2-5|TRBV9|NA
TGTGCCAGCAGCGCGACGGGACTGTCTGAGACCCAGTACTTC
CASSATGLSETQYF
>17|TRBD1|TRBJ1-4|TRBV28|NA
TGTGCCAGCAGTTCCGGGACAGGGAGCACAACTAATGAAAAACTGTTTTTT
CASSSGTGSTTNEKLFF
>14|NA|TRBJ2-7|TRBV11-2|once
TGTGCCAGCAGCTCTTGGACTGGCTCCTACGAGCAGTACTTC
CASSSWTGSYEQYF
>14|NA|TRBJ2-7|TRBV6-5|NA
TGTGCCAGCAGCCGCCAGGTTTTCTCCTACGAGCAGTACTTC
CASSRQVFSYEQYF
>15|NA|TRBJ2-7|TRBV19|NA
TGTGCCAGTAGTATAATTGGCGGACTCTACTACGAGCAGTACTTC
CASSIIGGLYYEQYF
>16|TRBD2|TRBJ2-2|TRBV5-4|NA
TGTGCCAGCAGCACCGTAAGCGGGAGAGTAACCGGGGAGCTGTTTTTT
CASSTVSGRVTGELFF
>16|TRBD2|TRBJ2-1|TRBV7-9|NA
TGTGCCAGCAGCTTAGCTAGCGGGAGCTCCTACAATGAGCAGTTCTTC
CASSLASGSSYNEQFF
>13|NA|TRBJ2-7|TRBV19|NA
TGTGCCAGTAGTTTCGGCAGGGGCTACGAGCAGTACTTC
CASSFGRGYEQYF
>13|NA|TRBJ2-7|TRBV11-1|few
TGTGCCAGCGAAAGCAGGAATTCCTACGAGCAGTACTTC
CASESRNSYEQYF
>16|NA|TRBJ1-2|TRBV27|NA
TGTGCCAGCAGTCCACCAGGGGCTTTACAAGTGGGTGGCTACACCTTC
CASSPPGALQVGGYTF
>12|NA|TRBJ1-1|TRBV12-5|NA
TGTGCTAGTGAAGGGGTGAACACTGAAGCTTTCTTT
CASEGVNTEAFF
>12|NA|TRBJ1-2|TRBV19|NA
TGTGCCAGTAGTCCGGGAGATTATGGCTACACCTTC
CASSPGDYGYTF
>14|NA|TRBJ1-1|TRBV14|NA
TGTGCCAGCAGCCTTTATAGAGGGCACACTGAAGCTTTCTTT
CASSLYRGHTEAFF
>15|NA|TRBJ2-1|TRBV7-3|NA
TGTGCCAGCAGCCCCCGTGCAGGGGATTCCAATGAGCAGTTCTTC
CASSPRAGDSNEQFF
>12|NA|TRBJ2-7|TRBV6-6|NA
TGTGCCAGCACTCACAGCACCTACGAGCAGTACTTC
CASTHSTYEQYF
>16|TRBD2|TRBJ2-3|TRBV2|NA
TGTGCCAGCAGTGAACTCTGGACTAGCGGGGCAGATACGCAGTATTTT
CASSELWTSGADTQYF
>13|NA|TRBJ1-1|TRBV5-4|NA
TGTGCCAGCAGCGCGGGGATGGGGACTGAAGCTTTCTTT
CASSAGMGTEAFF
>13|NA|TRBJ2-7|TRBV7-9|NA
TGTGCCAGCAGCTCCGGGCTATACTACGAGCAGTACTTC
CASSSGLYYEQYF
>15|NA|TRBJ1-5|TRBV5-6|NA
TGTGCCAGCAGCTTAGGACCGACGGGCAATCAGCCCCAGCATTTT
CASSLGPTGNQPQHF
>14|TRBD1|TRBJ1-1|TRBV7-3|NA
TGTGCCAGCAGCCCGGGGGACAGGAGGACTGAAGCTTTCTTT
CASSPGDRRTEAFF
>14|NA|TRBJ2-7|TRBV7-2|few
TGTGCCAGCAGCTTAGGTATTAGCTACTACGAGCAGTACTTC
CASSLGISYYEQYF
>15|NA|TRBJ2-3|TRBV2|NA
TGTGCCAGCAGTCGAAGTATTAGTTTGACAGATACGCAGTATTTT
CASSRSISLTDTQYF
>16|NA|TRBJ2-1|TRBV27|NA
TGTGCCAGCAGTCCCTGGGACTCCAGTTTGTACAATGAGCAGTTCTTC
CASSPWDSSLYNEQFF
>16|NA|TRBJ2-5|TRBV5-1|NA
TGCGCCAGCAGCTCCAGACAGGGAGGCCCCCAAGAGACCCAGTACTTC
CASSSRQGGPQETQYF
>15|TRBD2|TRBJ2-1|TRBV11-3|NA
TGTGCCAGCAGCTTCGGACTAGCGATTTACAATGAGCAGTTCTTC
CASSFGLAIYNEQFF
>13|NA|TRBJ1-2|TRBV11-2|few
TGTGCCAGCAGCTTAGCACAGTCGGATGGCTACACCTTC
CASSLAQSDGYTF
>16|NA|TRBJ1-2|TRBV19|NA
TGTGCCAGTAGTCCCGTGGATCCATCGGGGCTATATGGCTACACCTTC
CASSPVDPSGLYGYTF
>12|TRBD1|TRBJ2-3|TRBV27|NA
TGTGCCACCCGACAGGGGGCAGATACGCAGTATTTT
CATRQGADTQYF
>14|TRBD1|TRBJ1-4|TRBV5-1|few
TGCGCCAGCAGCTCCGGGACAGGGAATGAAAAACTGTTTTTT
CASSSGTGNEKLFF
>13|NA|TRBJ1-2|TRBV11-2|NA
TGTGCCAGCGGGGGAAGCCATAACTATGGCTACACCTTC
CASGGSHNYGYTF
>15|NA|TRBJ1-5|TRBV5-5|NA
TGTGCCAGCAGCTTGGAAGGGAGGGGAGATCAGCCCCAGCATTTT
CASSLEGRGDQPQHF
>14|TRBD1|TRBJ1-2|TRBV4-3|NA
TGCGCCAGCAGCCACGGGACAGGGTATTATGGCTACACCTTC
CASSHGTGYYGYTF
>13|NA|TRBJ1-2|TRBV11-1|NA
TGTGCCAGCAGCTTAGTCGCAGGAAGTGGCTACACCTTC
CASSLVAGSGYTF
>13|NA|TRBJ1-4|TRBV6-1|NA
TGTGCCAGCCTGAGACAGGTTAATGAAAAACTGTTTTTT
CASLRQVNEKLFF
>12|NA|TRBJ2-1|TRBV9|NA
TGTGCCAGCAGCACGGAATACAATGAGCAGTTCTTC
CASSTEYNEQFF
>16|TRBD2|TRBJ2-1|TRBV12-5|NA
TGTGCTAGTGGTCCCCCGACTAGCGATCCTCACAATGAGCAGTTCTTC
CASGPPTSDPHNEQFF